The T cell receptor beta chain described here comes from a study of T cell responses to AZD1222 COVID-19 vaccine. Turning to the study itself: Second doses were pooled across both intervals (about 4 or about 12 weeks).

The CDR3 sequence is 17 residues long. The junction had 12 bases not matched to a gene; V was cut back by 4 bases and J by 2 bases. Germline CDR1 reads SGHRS; CDR2 reads YFSETQ. This clone was detected only a few times. Its antigen is undetermined. TCRdb's table, derived via immunoSEQ multiplex PCR, lists solely in-frame clones and lacks some. The sample holds roughly 180,000 clones; approximately 94% are singletons and the top ten take about 0.6%. The study, taken as a whole, reports: Vaccination with two AZD1222 doses was followed by a rise in Spike-specific TCR breadth and depth.

The sample here was peripheral blood, taken on day 0 of AZD1222 vaccination. The chain combines TRBV5-1 with TRBJ2-3; 8 bases agree with TRBD2. The clonotype comes from an adult in good health. The CDR3 coding sequence is TGCGCCAGCAGCGGAGACCCAGCGGGAGAGGACACAGATACGCAGTATTTT. This gives the protein CASSGDPAGEDTDTQYF.